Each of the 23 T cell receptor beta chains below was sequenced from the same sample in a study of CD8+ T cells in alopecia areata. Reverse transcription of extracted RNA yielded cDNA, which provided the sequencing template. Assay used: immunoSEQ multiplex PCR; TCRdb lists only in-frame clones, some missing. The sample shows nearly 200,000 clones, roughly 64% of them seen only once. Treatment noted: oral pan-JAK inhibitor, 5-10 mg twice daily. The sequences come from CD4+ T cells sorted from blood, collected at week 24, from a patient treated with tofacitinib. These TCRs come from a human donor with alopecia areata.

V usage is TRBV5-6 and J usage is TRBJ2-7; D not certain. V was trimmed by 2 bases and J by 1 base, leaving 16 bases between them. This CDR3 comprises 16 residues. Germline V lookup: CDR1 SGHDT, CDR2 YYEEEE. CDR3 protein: CASSFYQIYPSYEQYF. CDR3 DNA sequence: TGTGCCAGCAGCTTCTACCAGATCTACCCTTCCTACGAGCAGTACTTC.

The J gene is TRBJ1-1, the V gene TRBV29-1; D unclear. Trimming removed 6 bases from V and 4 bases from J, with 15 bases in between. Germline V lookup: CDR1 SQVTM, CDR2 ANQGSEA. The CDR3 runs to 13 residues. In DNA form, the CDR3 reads TGCAGCGTCACCCGGGTAGGGAGCACTGAAGCTTTCTTT. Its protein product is CSVTRVGSTEAFF.

The CDR3 nucleotides read TGCGCCAGCAGCCAAGAACTACAGAAGACTGAAGCTTTCTTT. This gives the protein CASSQELQKTEAFF. The V call is TRBV4-3, the J call TRBJ1-1; D call uncertain. Germline CDR1 LGHNA, CDR2 YSLEER. V was clipped by 0 bases and J by 5 bases, with 10 bases between them. The CDR3 sequence is 14 residues long.

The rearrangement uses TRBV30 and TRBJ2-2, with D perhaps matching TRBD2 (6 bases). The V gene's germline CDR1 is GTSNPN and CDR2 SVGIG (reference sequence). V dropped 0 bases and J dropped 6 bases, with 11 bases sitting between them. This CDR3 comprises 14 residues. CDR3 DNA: TGTGCCTGGAGTGTTGATCGGGAGTCCGGGGAGCTGTTTTTT. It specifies CAWSVDRESGELFF.

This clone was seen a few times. CDR3 residues: CASSDNAGWGYTF. CDR3 sequence (DNA): TGTGCCAGCAGCGACAACGCAGGGTGGGGCTACACCTTC. The V and J genes are TRBV7-9 and TRBJ1-2; tentative D call: TRBD1 (5 bases). Trimming left V 5 bases short and J 8 bases short, with 15 bases between. Germline CDR1 and CDR2: SEHNR and FQNEAQ (reference sequence). This CDR3 is built from 13 residues.

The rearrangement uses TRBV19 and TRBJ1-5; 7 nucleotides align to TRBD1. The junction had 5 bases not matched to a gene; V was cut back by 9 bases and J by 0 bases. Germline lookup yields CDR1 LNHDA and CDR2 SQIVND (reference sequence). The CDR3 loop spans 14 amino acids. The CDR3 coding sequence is TGTGCCAGCTTACAGGGGAATAGCAATCAGCCCCAGCATTTT. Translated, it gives CASLQGNSNQPQHF. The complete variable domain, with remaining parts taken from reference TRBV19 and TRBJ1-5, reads DGGITQSPKYLFRKEGQNVTLSCEQNLNHDAMYWYRQDPGQGLRLIYYSQIVNDFQKGDIAEGYSVSREKKESFPLTVTSAQKNPTAFYLCASLQGNSNQPQHFGDGTRLSIL.

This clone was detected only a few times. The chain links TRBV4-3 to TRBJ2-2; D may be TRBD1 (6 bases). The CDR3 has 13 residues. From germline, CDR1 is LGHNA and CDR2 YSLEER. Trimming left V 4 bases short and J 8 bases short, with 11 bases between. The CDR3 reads CASSRQGKGELFF. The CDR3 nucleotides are TGCGCCAGCAGCCGTCAGGGGAAGGGGGAGCTGTTTTTT.

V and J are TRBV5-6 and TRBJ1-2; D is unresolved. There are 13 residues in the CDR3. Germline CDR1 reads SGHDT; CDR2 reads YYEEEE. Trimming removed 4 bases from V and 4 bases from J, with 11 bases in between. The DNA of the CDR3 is TGTGCCAGCAGCCCCGGGCCGACCTATGGCTACACCTTC. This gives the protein CASSPGPTYGYTF. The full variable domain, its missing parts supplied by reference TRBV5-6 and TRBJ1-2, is DAGVTQSPTHLIKTRGQQVTLRCSPKSGHDTVSWYQQALGQGPQFIFQYYEEEERQRGNFPDRFSGHQFPNYSSELNVNALLLGDSALYLCASSPGPTYGYTFGSGTRLTVV.

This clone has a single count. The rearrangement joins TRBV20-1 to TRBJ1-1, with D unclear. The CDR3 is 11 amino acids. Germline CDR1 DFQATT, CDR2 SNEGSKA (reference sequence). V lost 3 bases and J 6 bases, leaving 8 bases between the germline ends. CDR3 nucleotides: TGCAGTGCTAGCCAGACCGCTGAAGCTTTCTTT. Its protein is CSASQTAEAFF.

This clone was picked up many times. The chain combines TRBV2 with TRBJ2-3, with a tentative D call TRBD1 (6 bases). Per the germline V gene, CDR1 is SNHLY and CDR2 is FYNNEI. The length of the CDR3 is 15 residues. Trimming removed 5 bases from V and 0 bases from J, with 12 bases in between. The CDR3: CASSPQGISTDTQYF. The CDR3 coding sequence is TGTGCCAGCAGTCCTCAGGGGATTAGCACAGATACGCAGTATTTT.

The CDR3 loop is CASSVRSGRSGETQYF. DNA of the CDR3: TGTGCCAGCAGCGTAAGAAGCGGGAGGTCAGGCGAGACCCAGTACTTC. The J gene is TRBJ2-5, the V gene TRBV9; TRBD2 matches 9 bases. The J segment lost 5 bases and the V segment lost 1 base, leaving 9 bases of the junction unmatched. CDR3 length: 16 residues. Per germline, CDR1 SGDLS and CDR2 YYNGEE.

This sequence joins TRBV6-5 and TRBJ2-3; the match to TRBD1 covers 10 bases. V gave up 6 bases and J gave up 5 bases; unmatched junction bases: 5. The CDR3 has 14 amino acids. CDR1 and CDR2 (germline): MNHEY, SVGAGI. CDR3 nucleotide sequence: TGTGCCAGCAGACTCGGGACAGGGGAAGATACGCAGTATTTT. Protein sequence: CASRLGTGEDTQYF.

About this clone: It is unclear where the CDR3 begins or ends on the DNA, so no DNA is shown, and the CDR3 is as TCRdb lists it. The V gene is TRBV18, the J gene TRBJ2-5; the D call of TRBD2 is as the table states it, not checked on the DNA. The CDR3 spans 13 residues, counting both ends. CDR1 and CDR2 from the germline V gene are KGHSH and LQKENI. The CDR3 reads CASSVRREETQYF.

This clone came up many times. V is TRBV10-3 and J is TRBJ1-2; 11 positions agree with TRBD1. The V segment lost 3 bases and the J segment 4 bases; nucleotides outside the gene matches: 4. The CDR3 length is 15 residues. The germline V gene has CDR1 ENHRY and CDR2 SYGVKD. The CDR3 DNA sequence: TGTGCCATCAGTGAAGGACAGGGGGCCAGCTATGGCTACACCTTC. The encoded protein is CAISEGQGASYGYTF.

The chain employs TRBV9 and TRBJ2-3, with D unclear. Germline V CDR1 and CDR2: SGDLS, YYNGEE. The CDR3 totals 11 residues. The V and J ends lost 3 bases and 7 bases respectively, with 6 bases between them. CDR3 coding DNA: TGTGCCAGCAGCGCCAGAAATACGCAGTATTTT. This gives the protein CASSARNTQYF.

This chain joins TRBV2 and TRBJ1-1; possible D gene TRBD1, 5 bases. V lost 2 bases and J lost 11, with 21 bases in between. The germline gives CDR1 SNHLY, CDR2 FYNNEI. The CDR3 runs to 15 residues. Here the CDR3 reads CASSEPLRELGHAFF. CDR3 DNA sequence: TGTGCCAGCAGTGAACCCCTACGAGAGCTCGGACACGCTTTCTTT.

CDR3 sequence: CASGTGLNYGYTF. The CDR3 nucleotides are TGTGCCAGCGGGACAGGTTTAAACTATGGCTACACCTTC. This chain uses TRBV19 with TRBJ1-2; 8 positions agree with TRBD1. The CDR3 totals 13 residues. Germline V gives CDR1 LNHDA, CDR2 SQIVND (reference sequence). V lost 9 bases, J lost 2 bases, and 5 bases stayed unmatched.

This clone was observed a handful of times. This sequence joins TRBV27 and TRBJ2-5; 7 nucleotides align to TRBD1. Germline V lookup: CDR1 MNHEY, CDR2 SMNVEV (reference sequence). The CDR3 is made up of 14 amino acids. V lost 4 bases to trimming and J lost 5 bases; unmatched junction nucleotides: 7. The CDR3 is CASSWQGQSETQYF. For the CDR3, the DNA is TGTGCCAGCAGTTGGCAGGGACAGTCGGAGACCCAGTACTTC.

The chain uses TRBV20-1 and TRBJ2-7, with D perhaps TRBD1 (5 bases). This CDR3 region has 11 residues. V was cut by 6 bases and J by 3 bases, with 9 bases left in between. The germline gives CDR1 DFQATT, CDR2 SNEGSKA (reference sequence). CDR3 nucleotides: TGCAGTGCCTACGACAGCTACGAGCAGTACTTC. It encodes CSAYDSYEQYF.

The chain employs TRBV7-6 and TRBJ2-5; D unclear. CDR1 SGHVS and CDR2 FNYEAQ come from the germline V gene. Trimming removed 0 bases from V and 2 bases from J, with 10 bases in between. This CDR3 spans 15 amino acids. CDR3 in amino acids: CASSLASRPQETQYF. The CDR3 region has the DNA TGTGCCAGCAGCTTAGCCTCCCGGCCACAAGAGACCCAGTACTTC.

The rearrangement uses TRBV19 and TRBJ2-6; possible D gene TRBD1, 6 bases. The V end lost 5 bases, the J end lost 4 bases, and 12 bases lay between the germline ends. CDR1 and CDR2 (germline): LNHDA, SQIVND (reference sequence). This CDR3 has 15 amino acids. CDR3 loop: CASSFPGAGANVLTF. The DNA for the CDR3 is TGTGCCAGTAGTTTTCCAGGGGCCGGGGCCAACGTCCTGACTTTC.

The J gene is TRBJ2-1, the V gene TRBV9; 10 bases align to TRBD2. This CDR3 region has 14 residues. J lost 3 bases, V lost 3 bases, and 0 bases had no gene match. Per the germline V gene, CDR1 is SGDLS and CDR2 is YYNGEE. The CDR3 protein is CASSASGSYNEQFF. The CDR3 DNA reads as TGTGCCAGCAGCGCTAGCGGGAGCTACAATGAGCAGTTCTTC.

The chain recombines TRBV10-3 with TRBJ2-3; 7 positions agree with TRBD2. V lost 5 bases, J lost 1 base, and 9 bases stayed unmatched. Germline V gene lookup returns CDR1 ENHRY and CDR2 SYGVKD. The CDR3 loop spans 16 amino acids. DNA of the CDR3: TGTGCCATCAGTCATCGGGAGGATGCGGGCACAGATACGCAGTATTTT. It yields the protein CAISHREDAGTDTQYF.